The entry below gives a single T cell receptor (beta chain) sequence along with its context. The sample is drawn from a study of blood T cell repertoires in COVID-19. As for the study in general: COVID-19 samples from acute and convalescent phases originated in the United States, Italy and Spain.

The method was immunoSEQ multiplex PCR; TCRdb's version includes in-frame clones alone and lacks a portion of them. The table has about 42,000 clones, 90% seen once. This clonotype was obtained from a man in his 70s with active COVID-19. Material: peripheral blood.

The CDR3 reads CASSQYSGYTF. The CDR3 DNA sequence: TGTGCCAGCAGCCAGTACAGTGGCTACACCTTC. The rearrangement uses TRBV7-2 and TRBJ1-2; D is unclear. CDR1 SGHTA and CDR2 FQGNSA come from the germline V gene. V was trimmed by 5 bases and J by 7 bases, leaving 8 bases between them. This CDR3 comprises 11 residues.